The 26 T cell receptor beta chains in this list originate from one sample, sequenced in a study of blood T cell repertoires in COVID-19 (dated by TCRdb to the early 2020s). Preparation of the library involved the immunoSEQ multiplex PCR assay. TCRdb holds this immuneACCESS table with in-frame rearrangements only. Some clones are missing; in checked studies, unresolved V genes explain under half, and the rest has no known cause. This sample holds about 240,000 clones; approximately 90% were observed only once. 2.5% to 3% of the sample lies in the top ten. Sequenced material: PBMCs or T cells enriched from blood (not recorded which). These receptors all come from a young woman with acute COVID-19.

The genes are TRBV4-2 and TRBJ2-5; D ambiguous. Trimming stripped 7 bases from V and 7 bases from J, with 13 bases between. Germline V lookup: CDR1 LGHNA, CDR2 YNFKEQ. This CDR3 comprises 12 residues. The CDR3 bases are TGTGCCAGCAACGACAACACTGGGACCCAGTACTTC. This codes for CASNDNTGTQYF.

In its sample, this clone was seen once. This chain connects TRBV6-1 to TRBJ2-7; TRBD2 matches at 8 bases. The CDR3 runs 15 residues. Trimming took 0 bases from V and 2 from J; bases not matched to a gene: 3. The germline V gene encodes CDR1 MNHNS and CDR2 SASEGT. This CDR3 is CASSEAPGGTYEQYF. The CDR3 DNA reads TGTGCCAGCAGTGAAGCGCCGGGAGGGACCTACGAGCAGTACTTC.

J is TRBJ2-2 and V is TRBV30, with TRBD1 matching 8 bases. Germline V lookup: CDR1 GTSNPN, CDR2 SVGIG (reference sequence). Trimming took 3 bases from V and 5 from J; bases not matched to a gene: 5. The CDR3 is made up of 14 amino acids. CDR3 sequence reads: CAWRGQGRTGELFF. Written as DNA, the CDR3 is TGTGCCTGGAGAGGACAGGGAAGGACCGGGGAGCTGTTTTTT.

V usage is TRBV27 and J usage is TRBJ1-1; possibly TRBD1 for D (5 bases). Germline V gene sequence: CDR1 MNHEY, CDR2 SMNVEV (reference sequence). V shed 3 bases and J shed 1 base, with 12 bases lying between them. The CDR3 covers 15 residues. In DNA, the CDR3 is TGTGCCAGCAGTTTGTGGGGCAGGAGGAACACTGAAGCTTTCTTT. Its translation is CASSLWGRRNTEAFF.

The V and J genes are TRBV24-1 and TRBJ2-1, with a weak D call TRBD2 (6 bases). CDR1 KGHDR and CDR2 SFDVKD come from the germline V gene. This CDR3 is 14 amino acids long. Trimming stripped 3 bases from V and 5 bases from J, with 10 bases between. The CDR3 sequence is CATSDIGGNNEQFF. CDR3 coding DNA: TGTGCCACCAGTGATATCGGAGGGAACAATGAGCAGTTCTTC.

The count of this clone is one. V gene TRBV5-1 combines with J gene TRBJ2-7; D may be TRBD2 (6 bases). The CDR3 extends over 16 amino acids. V was cut by 0 bases and J by 2 bases, with 15 bases left in between. Germline lookup yields CDR1 SGHRS and CDR2 YFSETQ. The CDR3 protein is CASSLAASGETYEQYF. The CDR3 DNA reads TGCGCCAGCAGCTTGGCCGCCTCGGGAGAAACCTACGAGCAGTACTTC.

This clone is a singleton in its sample. This chain connects TRBV12-3 or TRBV12-4 to TRBJ1-2; TRBD1 matches 8 bases. V lost 1 base and J lost 7; bases outside the gene matches: 2. This CDR3 spans 13 amino acids. CDR3 sequence: CASSLGTGPGYTF. CDR3 bases: TGTGCCAGCAGTTTAGGGACAGGGCCTGGCTACACCTTC.

CDR3 protein: CASNDWGGQNSNQPQHF. The CDR3 nucleotides read TGTGCCAGTAATGACTGGGGGGGACAAAATAGCAATCAGCCCCAGCATTTT. The genes are TRBV19 and TRBJ1-5, with D perhaps TRBD1 (6 bases). V was shortened by 7 bases and J by 0 bases, with 19 bases between the two germline ends. Looked up from germline, CDR1 is LNHDA and CDR2 is SQIVND (reference sequence). The CDR3 is 17 amino acids.

The chain is built from TRBV19 and TRBJ1-2; no definite D call. Germline loops: CDR1 LNHDA, CDR2 SQIVND (reference sequence). V dropped 1 base and J dropped 4 bases, with 10 bases sitting between them. The length of the CDR3 is 14 residues. CDR3 nucleotide sequence: TGTGCCAGTAGTATAGGGGCCGGTATCTATGGCTACACCTTC. Translation gives CASSIGAGIYGYTF.

V and J are TRBV11-2 and TRBJ1-6, with D unclear. Trimming cost V 1 base and J 9 bases, with 10 bases left between them. The CDR3 has 14 residues. Germline assignment: CDR1 SGHAT and CDR2 FQNNGV. DNA of the CDR3: TGTGCCAGCAGCTTAGTCGACACCTTTTCACCCCTCCACTTT. Translating it yields CASSLVDTFSPLHF. Looking up the rest from reference TRBV11-2 and TRBJ1-6 gives the full variable domain: EAGVAQSPRYKIIEKRQSVAFWCNPISGHATLYWYQQILGQGPKLLIQFQNNGVVDDSQLPKDRFSAERLKGVDSTLKIQPAKLEDSAVYLCASSLVDTFSPLHFGNGTRLTVT.

The rearrangement links TRBV19 to TRBJ1-1; 7 bases align to TRBD1. Trimming removed 3 bases from V and 4 bases from J; junction bases left unmatched: 2. CDR3 length: 13 residues. Germline assignment: CDR1 LNHDA and CDR2 SQIVND (reference sequence). DNA for the CDR3: TGTGCCAGTAGTATTTACAGGGGCACTGAAGCTTTCTTT. Amino acid sequence: CASSIYRGTEAFF.

This clone has a handful of counts. V and J are TRBV7-2 and TRBJ2-7, with a tentative D call TRBD1 (6 bases). This CDR3 is 14 amino acids long. Per germline, CDR1 SGHTA and CDR2 FQGNSA. The V end was cut by 1 base, the J end by 12 bases, with 19 bases between. The CDR3 nucleotides are TGTGCCAGCAGCTTAGATGGGGGCGGTCGGGTAGTGTACTTC. Its protein product is CASSLDGGGRVVYF. Supplemented by reference TRBV7-2 and TRBJ2-7, the full variable domain reads GAGVSQSPSNKVTEKGKDVELRCDPISGHTALYWYRQSLGQGLEFLIYFQGNSAPDKSGLPSDRFSAERTGGSVSTLTIQRTQQEDSAVYLCASSLDGGGRVVYFGPGTRLTVT.

As concerns this clone: At one end, the junction sequence differs from germline, possibly due to a read error. The DNA for the CDR3 is TGTGTCAGCAGCCGAATCAGGGGGCTGGATCAGCCCCAGCATTTT. It yields the protein CVSSRIRGLDQPQHF. The rearrangement uses TRBV5-5 and TRBJ1-5, with TRBD1 matching over 8 bases. Germline assignment: CDR1 SGHKS and CDR2 YYEKEE (reference sequence). The CDR3 loop spans 15 amino acids.

The DNA of the CDR3 is TGTGCCATCAGTGAGCCCCCAGGGGCTGGGGCGAAAGAGACCCAGTACTTC. Residues: CAISEPPGAGAKETQYF. The chain joins TRBV10-3 to TRBJ2-5; weak D call: TRBD1 (6 bases). V was trimmed by 2 bases and J by 3 bases, leaving 19 bases between them. Germline CDR1 ENHRY, CDR2 SYGVKD. The CDR3 has 17 residues.

J is TRBJ1-2 and V is TRBV27, with a tentative D call TRBD1 (6 bases). This CDR3 spans 15 amino acids. Germline V CDR1 and CDR2: MNHEY, SMNVEV (reference sequence). Trimming pared 10 bases from V and 2 bases from J, leaving 20 bases between. The CDR3 nucleotides read TGTGCCACCCGCCCCTCTTCAGGGGCCAACTATGGCTACACCTTC. Amino acids: CATRPSSGANYGYTF.

The CDR3, as DNA: TGTGCCAGCAGCCGCCAGGCGCGGGGCCGATACAATGAGCAGTTCTTC. Translated, it gives CASSRQARGRYNEQFF. The chain employs TRBV14 and TRBJ2-1, with a possible D match to TRBD2 (6 bases). The CDR3 extends over 16 amino acids. Per germline, CDR1 SGHDN and CDR2 FVKESK. V was clipped by 4 bases and J by 4 bases, with 17 bases between them.

The CDR3 here is CSALAGGTADTQYF. The CDR3 region has the DNA TGCAGCGCCCTAGCGGGGGGGACCGCAGATACGCAGTATTTT. The chain has TRBV29-1 and TRBJ2-3; TRBD2 matches at 12 bases. The V segment lost 7 bases and the J segment 4 bases; nucleotides outside the gene matches: 6. CDR3 size: 14 residues. Germline CDR1 is SQVTM and CDR2 is ANQGSEA.

The chain joins TRBV29-1 to TRBJ2-1, with D tentatively TRBD1 (5 bases). Trimming took off 2 bases at V and 2 bases at J, with 19 bases between the two ends. Germline assignment: CDR1 SQVTM and CDR2 ANQGSEA. This CDR3 is built from 17 residues. The CDR3 protein is CSVESVDSRQTYNEQFF. CDR3 DNA sequence: TGCAGCGTTGAAAGTGTTGACAGCCGTCAAACCTACAATGAGCAGTTCTTC.

The chain uses TRBV10-3 and TRBJ2-3; D is possibly TRBD2 (6 bases). V lost 6 bases and J lost 7, with 14 bases in between. The germline V gene has CDR1 ENHRY and CDR2 SYGVKD. CDR3 size: 13 residues. The CDR3 protein is CAISPDGGYTQYF. DNA of the CDR3: TGTGCCATCAGCCCTGACGGGGGTTATACGCAGTATTTT.

The V call is TRBV6-5, the J call TRBJ2-5; 9 bases line up with TRBD1. Per the germline V gene, CDR1 is MNHEY and CDR2 is SVGAGI. The CDR3 sequence is 15 residues long. Trimming cost V 2 bases and J 2 bases; bases outside gene matches: 3. In DNA form, the CDR3 reads TGTGCCAGCAGTTACGGGACAGGGAAGCAAGAGACCCAGTACTTC. This translates into CASSYGTGKQETQYF.

The CDR3 loop reads CASSTWTGRDEQYF. CDR3 nucleotide sequence: TGTGCCAGTAGTACCTGGACAGGGCGCGACGAGCAGTACTTC. This chain links TRBV19 with TRBJ2-7; 8 nucleotides agree with TRBD1. The junction had 7 bases not matched to a gene; V was cut back by 4 bases and J by 5 bases. Germline V gives CDR1 LNHDA, CDR2 SQIVND (reference sequence). The CDR3 length is 14 residues.

This clone appeared a single time. The rearrangement joins TRBV20-1 to TRBJ2-1, with TRBD1 matching over 10 bases. CDR3 size: 16 residues. V trimming: 3 bases; J trimming: 3 bases; junction bases outside the gene matches: 8. From germline, CDR1 is DFQATT and CDR2 SNEGSKA (reference sequence). CDR3 in amino acids: CSASSRDRGFYNEQFF. The CDR3 DNA reads as TGCAGTGCTAGTTCTCGGGACAGGGGTTTCTACAATGAGCAGTTCTTC.

The sample holds one count of this clone. The CDR3 spells CASSSPGQGSSPLHF. The DNA of the CDR3 is TGTGCCAGCAGTTCCCCGGGACAGGGTAGTTCACCCCTCCACTTT. The V gene is TRBV27, the J gene TRBJ1-6, with 9 bases matching TRBD1. The ends lost 4 bases at V and 9 bases at J; junction bases unmatched: 7. Germline CDR1 MNHEY, CDR2 SMNVEV (reference sequence). The CDR3 has 15 amino acids.

The rearrangement uses TRBV7-2 and TRBJ1-6; 7 bases match TRBD1. Germline V lookup: CDR1 SGHTA, CDR2 FQGNSA. The CDR3 loop spans 16 amino acids. V lost 2 bases to trimming and J lost 5 bases; unmatched junction nucleotides: 6. In DNA form, the CDR3 reads TGTGCCAGCAGCTTACGGTGGACAGGTGATAATTCACCCCTCCACTTT. It is translated as CASSLRWTGDNSPLHF.

This chain uses TRBV5-4 with TRBJ2-2; D possibly corresponds to TRBD2 (6 bases). Germline CDR1 SGHNT, CDR2 YYREEE (reference sequence). Trimming took off 5 bases at V and 1 base at J, with 12 bases between the two ends. This CDR3 region has 15 residues. CDR3 region: CASSPAGLNTGELFF. In nucleotides, the CDR3 is TGTGCCAGCAGTCCGGCGGGGCTGAACACCGGGGAGCTGTTTTTT. Using reference TRBV5-4 and TRBJ2-2 for the parts outside the CDR3, the full variable domain is ETGVTQSPTHLIKTRGQQVTLRCSSQSGHNTVSWYQQALGQGPQFIFQYYREEENGRGNFPPRFSGLQFPNYSSELNVNALELDDSALYLCASSPAGLNTGELFFGEGSRLTVL.

The chain employs TRBV6-5 and TRBJ2-2, with TRBD2 matching 7 bases. Germline V gene sequence: CDR1 MNHEY, CDR2 SVGAGI. The CDR3 length is 14 residues. V lost 11 bases to trimming and J lost 3 bases; unmatched junction nucleotides: 9. The chain's CDR3 is CASVRGEHTGELFF. CDR3 bases: TGTGCCTCGGTCCGGGGGGAGCACACCGGGGAGCTGTTTTTT.